This TCR beta chain was captured by sequencing in a study of shared clonotypes between healthy human individuals. Germline V lookup: CDR1 MDHEN, CDR2 SYDVKM. The V segment lost 2 bases and the J segment 2 bases; nucleotides outside the gene matches: 3. The CDR3 covers 15 residues. Data came from immunoSEQ multiplex PCR; TCRdb stores just in-frame clones and leaves some out. Among some 530,000 clones, roughly 80% were seen once, and the ten largest hold about 12%. The specimen was PBMCs. The V call is TRBV28, the J call TRBJ1-5; 7 nucleotides line up with TRBD1. This clonotype originated in a woman aged 40 to 55 in good health. Some clones in this sample may be carry-over from other donors' samples. Written as DNA, the CDR3 is TGTGCCAGCAGTTTAGACAGGGAGGGCAATCAGCCCCAGCATTTT. Its translation is CASSLDREGNQPQHF.